This is a list of T cell receptor beta chains from one sample in a study of blood T cell repertoires in COVID-19. Using immunoSEQ multiplex PCR, the repertoire was profiled, and TCRdb retains in-frame clones only, with some absent. The sample has roughly 360,000 clones, around 86% seen once. The source material was PBMCs or T cells enriched from blood (not recorded which). These receptors originate from a woman in her fifties or sixties who had recovered from COVID-19. Each CDR3 is given with its conserved first and last residue. A D gene is named only where the DNA matches it firmly. Part of the rows lack a size; the others show once, few, many or a class for expanded clones.

j_gene	d_gene	v_gene	abundance	len	CDR3aa	CDR3nt
TRBJ1-5	TRBD1	TRBV6-5	.	15	CASTRDRGSRQPQHF	TGTGCCAGCACCCGGGACAGGGGGTCTCGTCAGCCCCAGCATTTT
TRBJ1-2	TRBD1	TRBV9	once	18	CASSVASGTGGMFYGYTF	TGTGCCAGCAGCGTAGCATCCGGGACAGGGGGGATGTTCTATGGCTACACCTTC
TRBJ1-5	.	TRBV19	.	15	CASSIVRGGNQPQHF	TGTGCCAGTAGTATAGTTAGGGGTGGCAATCAGCCCCAGCATTTT
TRBJ1-1	.	TRBV30	few	14	CAWSVAGVVVEAFF	TGTGCCTGGAGTGTAGCGGGAGTCGTCGTTGAAGCTTTCTTT
TRBJ2-7	TRBD1	TRBV15	.	20	CATSRDFRGQGKGIDYEQYF	TGTGCCACCAGCAGGGACTTTCGGGGACAGGGGAAGGGTATAGACTACGAGCAGTACTTC
TRBJ1-6	.	TRBV11-3	once	16	CASSSQGSSYNSPLHF	TGTGCCAGCAGCTCCCAGGGGAGCTCCTATAATTCACCCCTCCACTTT
TRBJ1-5	.	TRBV27	.	17	CASSPFRGGVVNQPQHF	TGTGCCAGCAGTCCATTCCGAGGAGGGGTCGTAAATCAGCCCCAGCATTTT
TRBJ2-1	.	TRBV27	.	16	CASSPQSGATNNEQFF	TGTGCCAGCAGTCCCCAGAGCGGAGCAACCAACAATGAGCAGTTCTTC
TRBJ1-1	.	TRBV15	.	12	CATSRDRSRAFF	TGTGCCACCAGCAGAGATCGGTCTAGGGCTTTCTTT
TRBJ2-7	TRBD1	TRBV18	.	18	CASSPGQESSVWAYEQYF	TGTGCCAGCTCACCGGGACAGGAAAGTAGTGTGTGGGCCTACGAGCAGTACTTC
TRBJ1-3	.	TRBV7-9	.	16	CASSLDQSSSGNTIYF	TGTGCCAGCAGCTTAGATCAATCGAGCTCTGGAAACACCATATATTTT
TRBJ1-1	TRBD1	TRBV7-9	once	16	CASSLPLGQGRTEAFF	TGTGCCAGCAGCTTGCCCTTAGGACAGGGCCGAACTGAAGCTTTCTTT
TRBJ2-7	TRBD2	TRBV18	.	15	CASSPPSGRVAEQYF	TGTGCCAGCTCACCACCGAGCGGGAGGGTTGCCGAGCAGTACTTC
TRBJ1-2	.	TRBV23-1	.	14	CASSQPVRTYGYTF	TGCGCCAGCAGTCAACCAGTCCGTACCTATGGCTACACCTTC
TRBJ1-2	TRBD1	TRBV30	.	13	CAWADRANYGYTF	TGTGCCTGGGCTGACAGGGCTAACTATGGCTACACCTTC
TRBJ1-1	.	TRBV7-9	.	14	CASSLEVPNTEAFF	TGTGCCAGCAGCTTGGAGGTCCCGAACACTGAAGCTTTCTTT
TRBJ1-2	.	TRBV6-2/TRBV6-3	.	13	CASSPEGYYGYTF	TGTGCCAGCAGCCCGGAGGGGTACTATGGCTACACCTTC
TRBJ1-2	TRBD1	TRBV4-3	.	14	CASSQGQGGYGYTF	TGCGCCAGCAGCCAAGGACAGGGGGGCTATGGCTACACCTTC
TRBJ1-1	TRBD1	TRBV6-6	.	15	CASRRDREGGDVSFF	TGTGCCAGCAGGAGGGACAGGGAGGGAGGCGATGTGTCTTTCTTT
TRBJ1-2	TRBD1	TRBV2	.	13	CASSPGTGSSYTF	TGTGCCAGCAGCCCAGGGACAGGGTCGAGCTACACCTTC
TRBJ1-3	.	TRBV27	.	14	CATRQAASGNTIYF	TGTGCCACTCGACAGGCCGCCTCTGGAAACACCATATATTTT
TRBJ2-1	.	TRBV14	.	17	CASSQNGLRGSYNEQFF	TGTGCCAGCAGCCAGAATGGTCTCAGGGGCTCCTACAATGAGCAGTTCTTC
TRBJ1-2	TRBD1	TRBV19	few	12	CASSIPGQGYHF	TGTGCCAGTAGTATCCCCGGACAGGGTTATCACTTC
TRBJ2-1	.	TRBV15	.	14	CATTTGGNWNEQFF	TGTGCCACCACGACTGGGGGCAATTGGAATGAGCAGTTCTTC